This is a list of T cell receptor beta chains from one sample in a study of cytomegalovirus exposure and HLA in healthy donors. Measured with immunoSEQ multiplex PCR; TCRdb has only the in-frame clones, and not every one. The table records about 140,000 clones, about 94% of them present only once. The specimen sequenced was PBMCs. All receptors derive from a man aged 18 to 29 in good health and CMV-seropositive. Both conserved end residues are part of each CDR3. Each record gives: J gene, V gene, CDR3 length, CDR3 protein.

J gene: TRBJ2-7
V gene: TRBV27
CDR3 length: 17
CDR3 protein: CASSLLRPDRGPYEQYF

J gene: TRBJ1-1
V gene: TRBV7-9
CDR3 length: 13
CDR3 protein: CASSRQGATEAFF

J gene: TRBJ2-5
V gene: TRBV4-2
CDR3 length: 15
CDR3 protein: CASSQLSGLGETQYF

J gene: TRBJ1-3
V gene: TRBV5-8
CDR3 length: 15
CDR3 protein: CASSRGTASGNTIYF

J gene: TRBJ2-1
V gene: TRBV28
CDR3 length: 16
CDR3 protein: CASSLSYPMTDNEQFF

J gene: TRBJ2-1
V gene: TRBV6-5
CDR3 length: 16
CDR3 protein: CASSYIAGVGYNEQFF

J gene: TRBJ2-3
V gene: TRBV7-6
CDR3 length: 19
CDR3 protein: CASSLVSLAGGERTDTQYF

J gene: TRBJ2-5
V gene: TRBV27
CDR3 length: 13
CDR3 protein: CASSLVWLETQYF

J gene: TRBJ1-2
V gene: TRBV11-2
CDR3 length: 16
CDR3 protein: CASSHLRGQGTSGYTF

J gene: TRBJ2-1
V gene: TRBV27
CDR3 length: 13
CDR3 protein: CASSLLAGTEQFF

J gene: TRBJ2-2
V gene: TRBV11-1
CDR3 length: 12
CDR3 protein: CASSPPAGELFF

J gene: TRBJ1-1
V gene: TRBV7-9
CDR3 length: 13
CDR3 protein: CASSLEPLSEAFF

J gene: TRBJ2-4
V gene: TRBV19
CDR3 length: 16
CDR3 protein: CASSPLAGMAKNIQYF

J gene: TRBJ2-7
V gene: TRBV28
CDR3 length: 16
CDR3 protein: CASSRYTSGSSYEQYF

J gene: TRBJ1-5
V gene: TRBV6-1
CDR3 length: 13
CDR3 protein: CASSEAGWQPQHF

J gene: TRBJ2-7
V gene: TRBV4-1
CDR3 length: 19
CDR3 protein: CASSFRFPVTGVLSYEQYF

J gene: TRBJ1-6
V gene: TRBV30
CDR3 length: 13
CDR3 protein: CAWGTGDYSPLHF

J gene: TRBJ2-3
V gene: TRBV2
CDR3 length: 12
CDR3 protein: CASSAGTDTQYF

J gene: TRBJ2-1
V gene: TRBV9
CDR3 length: 15
CDR3 protein: CASSPSGSGNNEQFF

J gene: TRBJ1-3
V gene: TRBV5-6
CDR3 length: 15
CDR3 protein: CASSSTGGEGNTIYF

J gene: TRBJ2-3
V gene: TRBV10-3
CDR3 length: 16
CDR3 protein: CAISEIGGDSTDTQYF

J gene: TRBJ1-2
V gene: TRBV5-6
CDR3 length: 13
CDR3 protein: CASRVTGGYGYTF

J gene: TRBJ2-1
V gene: TRBV5-1
CDR3 length: 15
CDR3 protein: CASSSLGLSPNEQFF

J gene: TRBJ1-2
V gene: TRBV9
CDR3 length: 13
CDR3 protein: CASSVRGRDGYTF

J gene: TRBJ2-1
V gene: TRBV6-6
CDR3 length: 15
CDR3 protein: CASSSEGLSYNEQFF

J gene: TRBJ1-4
V gene: TRBV7-9
CDR3 length: 14
CDR3 protein: CASSDGSGGEKLFF

J gene: TRBJ1-5
V gene: TRBV30
CDR3 length: 15
CDR3 protein: CAWSVSGTGSQPQHF

J gene: TRBJ2-1
V gene: TRBV19
CDR3 length: 14
CDR3 protein: CASSIGTSFNEQFF

J gene: TRBJ2-3
V gene: TRBV5-1
CDR3 length: 15
CDR3 protein: CASSQGQGGLDTQYF

J gene: TRBJ2-1
V gene: TRBV11-2
CDR3 length: 14
CDR3 protein: CASSLEFGINEQFF

J gene: TRBJ2-7
V gene: TRBV28
CDR3 length: 15
CDR3 protein: CASSSQGGPDYEQYF

J gene: TRBJ2-3
V gene: TRBV13
CDR3 length: 16
CDR3 protein: CASSLGQGGRADTQYF

J gene: TRBJ2-7
V gene: TRBV5-1
CDR3 length: 12
CDR3 protein: CASRASSYEQYF

J gene: TRBJ1-5
V gene: TRBV6-1
CDR3 length: 15
CDR3 protein: CASSGGRQINQPQHF

J gene: TRBJ2-1
V gene: TRBV2
CDR3 length: 14
CDR3 protein: CASSDSGRGNEQFF

J gene: TRBJ2-1
V gene: TRBV5-1
CDR3 length: 16
CDR3 protein: CASSLGTAGVRNEQFF

J gene: TRBJ1-5
V gene: TRBV6-1
CDR3 length: 14
CDR3 protein: CASSPGTGGQPQHF

J gene: TRBJ1-5
V gene: TRBV6-6
CDR3 length: 13
CDR3 protein: CASRPHRNQPQHF

J gene: TRBJ1-1
V gene: TRBV18
CDR3 length: 13
CDR3 protein: CASSPSRDTEAFF

J gene: TRBJ2-7
V gene: TRBV4-1
CDR3 length: 19
CDR3 protein: CASSQDLASGQRFSYEQYF

J gene: TRBJ2-2
V gene: TRBV28
CDR3 length: 18
CDR3 protein: CASSTIDRGLRNTGELFF

J gene: TRBJ2-1
V gene: TRBV7-3
CDR3 length: 16
CDR3 protein: CASSSVSGRMGREQFF

J gene: TRBJ2-5
V gene: TRBV7-2
CDR3 length: 15
CDR3 protein: CASSPLLAPQETQYF

J gene: TRBJ2-4
V gene: TRBV4-2
CDR3 length: 20
CDR3 protein: CASSQVPPSSGGVAKNIQYF

J gene: TRBJ1-4
V gene: TRBV4-1
CDR3 length: 16
CDR3 protein: CASSQDSGRDGEKLFF

J gene: TRBJ1-6
V gene: TRBV5-1
CDR3 length: 14
CDR3 protein: CASSLGQVDSPLHF

J gene: TRBJ1-2
V gene: TRBV6-1
CDR3 length: 15
CDR3 protein: CASILRQGTIYGYTF

J gene: TRBJ2-5
V gene: TRBV7-2
CDR3 length: 13
CDR3 protein: CAQGGRTKETQYF

J gene: TRBJ2-3
V gene: TRBV28
CDR3 length: 15
CDR3 protein: CASSRSTGYTDTQYF